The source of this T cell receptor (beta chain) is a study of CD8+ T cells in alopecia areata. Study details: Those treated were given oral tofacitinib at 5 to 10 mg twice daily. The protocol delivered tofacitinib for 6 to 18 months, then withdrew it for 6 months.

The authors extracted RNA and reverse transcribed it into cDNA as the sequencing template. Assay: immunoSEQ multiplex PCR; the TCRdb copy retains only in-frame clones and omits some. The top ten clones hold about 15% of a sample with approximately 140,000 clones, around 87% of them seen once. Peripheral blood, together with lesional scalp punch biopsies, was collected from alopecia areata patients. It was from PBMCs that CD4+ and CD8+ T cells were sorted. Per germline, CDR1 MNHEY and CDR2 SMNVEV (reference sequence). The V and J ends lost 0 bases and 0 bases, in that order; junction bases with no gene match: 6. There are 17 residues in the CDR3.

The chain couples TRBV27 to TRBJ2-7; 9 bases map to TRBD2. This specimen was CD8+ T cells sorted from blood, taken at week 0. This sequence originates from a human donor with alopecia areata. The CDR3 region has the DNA TGTGCCAGCAGTTTATCAGGACTAGCGCTAAGCTCCTACGAGCAGTACTTC. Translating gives CASSLSGLALSSYEQYF.